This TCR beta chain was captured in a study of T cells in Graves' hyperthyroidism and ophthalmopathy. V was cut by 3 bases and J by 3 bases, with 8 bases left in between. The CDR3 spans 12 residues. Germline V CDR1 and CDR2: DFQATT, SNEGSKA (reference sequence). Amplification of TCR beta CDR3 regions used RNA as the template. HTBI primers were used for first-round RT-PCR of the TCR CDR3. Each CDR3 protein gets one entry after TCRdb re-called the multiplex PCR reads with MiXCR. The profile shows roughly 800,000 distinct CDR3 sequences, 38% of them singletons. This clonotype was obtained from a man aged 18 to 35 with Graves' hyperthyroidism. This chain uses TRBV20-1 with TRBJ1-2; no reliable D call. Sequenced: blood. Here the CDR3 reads CSARVAHYGYTF. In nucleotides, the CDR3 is TGCAGTGCTAGGGTGGCGCACTATGGCTACACCTTC.